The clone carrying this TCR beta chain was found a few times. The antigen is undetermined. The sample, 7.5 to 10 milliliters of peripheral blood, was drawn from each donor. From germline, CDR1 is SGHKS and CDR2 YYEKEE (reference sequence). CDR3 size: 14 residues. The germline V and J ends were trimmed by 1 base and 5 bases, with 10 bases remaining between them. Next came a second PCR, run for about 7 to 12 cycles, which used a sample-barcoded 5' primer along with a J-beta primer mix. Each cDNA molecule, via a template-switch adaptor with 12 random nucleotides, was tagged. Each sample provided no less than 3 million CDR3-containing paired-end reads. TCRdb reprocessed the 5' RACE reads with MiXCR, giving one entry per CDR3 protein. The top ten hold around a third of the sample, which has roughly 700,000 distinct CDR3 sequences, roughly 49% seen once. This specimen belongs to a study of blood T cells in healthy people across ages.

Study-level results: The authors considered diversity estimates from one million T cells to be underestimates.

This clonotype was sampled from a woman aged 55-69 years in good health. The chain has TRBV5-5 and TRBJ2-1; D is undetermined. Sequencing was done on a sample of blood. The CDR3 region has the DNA TGTGCCAGCAGCTTGAGGGAAAGGAACAATGAGCAGTTCTTC. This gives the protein CASSLRERNNEQFF.